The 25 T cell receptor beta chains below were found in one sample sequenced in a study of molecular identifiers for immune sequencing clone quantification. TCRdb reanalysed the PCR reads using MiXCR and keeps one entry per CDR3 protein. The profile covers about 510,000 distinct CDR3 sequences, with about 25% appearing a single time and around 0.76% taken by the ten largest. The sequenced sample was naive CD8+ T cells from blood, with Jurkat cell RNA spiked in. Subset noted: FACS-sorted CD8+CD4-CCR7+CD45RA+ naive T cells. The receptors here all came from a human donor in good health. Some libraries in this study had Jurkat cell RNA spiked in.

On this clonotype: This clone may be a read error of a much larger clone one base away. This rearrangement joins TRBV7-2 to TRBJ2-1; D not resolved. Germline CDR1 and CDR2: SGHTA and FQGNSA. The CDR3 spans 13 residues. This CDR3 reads CASSLDVYNERFF. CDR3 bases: TGTGCCAGCAGCTTGGACGTCTACAATGAGCGGTTCTTC.

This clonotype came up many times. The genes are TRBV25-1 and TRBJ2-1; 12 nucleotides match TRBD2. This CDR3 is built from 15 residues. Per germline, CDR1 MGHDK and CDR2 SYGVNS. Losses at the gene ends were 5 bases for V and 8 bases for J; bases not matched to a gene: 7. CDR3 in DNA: TGTGCCAGCAGTCACGGACTAGCGGGGTCCGATGAGCAGTTCTTC. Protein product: CASSHGLAGSDEQFF.

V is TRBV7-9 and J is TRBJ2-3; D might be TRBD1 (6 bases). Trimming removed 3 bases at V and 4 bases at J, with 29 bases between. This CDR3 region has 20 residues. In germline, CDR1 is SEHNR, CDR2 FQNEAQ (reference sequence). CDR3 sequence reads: CASSFPEDSPMPLFADTQYF. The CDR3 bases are TGTGCCAGCAGCTTCCCCGAGGACAGCCCAATGCCCTTATTTGCAGATACGCAGTATTTT.

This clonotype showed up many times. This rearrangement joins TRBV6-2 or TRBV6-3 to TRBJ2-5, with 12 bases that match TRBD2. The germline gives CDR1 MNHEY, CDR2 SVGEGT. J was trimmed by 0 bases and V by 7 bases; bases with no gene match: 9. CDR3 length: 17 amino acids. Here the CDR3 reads CASKPTTSGGHQETQYF. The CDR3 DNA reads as TGTGCCAGCAAACCGACGACTAGCGGGGGTCACCAAGAGACCCAGTACTTC.

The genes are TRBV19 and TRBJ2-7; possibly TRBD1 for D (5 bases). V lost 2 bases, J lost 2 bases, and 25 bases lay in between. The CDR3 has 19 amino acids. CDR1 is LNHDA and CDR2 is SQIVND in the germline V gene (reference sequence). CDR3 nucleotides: TGTGCCAGTAGTATAAATGGCCCTACCGACAGCATAGACCCCTACGAGCAGTACTTC. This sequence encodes CASSINGPTDSIDPYEQYF.

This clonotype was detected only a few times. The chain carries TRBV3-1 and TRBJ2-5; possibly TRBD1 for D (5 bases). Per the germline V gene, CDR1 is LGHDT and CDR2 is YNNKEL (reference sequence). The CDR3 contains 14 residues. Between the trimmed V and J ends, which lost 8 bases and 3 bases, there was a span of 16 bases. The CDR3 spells CASSEGATEETQYF. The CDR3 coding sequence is TGTGCCAGCTCTGAAGGGGCTACTGAAGAGACCCAGTACTTC.

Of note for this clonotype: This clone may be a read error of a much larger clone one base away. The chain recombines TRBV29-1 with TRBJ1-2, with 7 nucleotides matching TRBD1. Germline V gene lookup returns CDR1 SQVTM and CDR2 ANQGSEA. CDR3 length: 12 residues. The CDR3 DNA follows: TGCAACGTTATGACAGGGACAGCTGGCTACACCTTC. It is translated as CNVMTGTAGYTF. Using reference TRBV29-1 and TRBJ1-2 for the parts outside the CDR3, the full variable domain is SAVISQKPSRDICQRGTSLTIQCQVDSQVTMMFWYRQQPGQSLTLIATANQGSEATYESGFVIDKFPISRPNLTFSTLTVSNMSPEDSSIYLCNVMTGTAGYTFGSGTRLTVV.

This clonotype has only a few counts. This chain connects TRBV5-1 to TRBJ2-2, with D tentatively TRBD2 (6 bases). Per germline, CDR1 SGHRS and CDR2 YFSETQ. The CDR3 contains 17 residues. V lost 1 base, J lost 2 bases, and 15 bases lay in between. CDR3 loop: CASSLSTLADNTGELFF. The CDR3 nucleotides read TGCGCCAGCAGCTTGAGCACCTTAGCGGACAACACCGGGGAGCTGTTTTTT. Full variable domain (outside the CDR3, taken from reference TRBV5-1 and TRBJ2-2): KAGVTQTPRYLIKTRGQQVTLSCSPISGHRSVSWYQQTPGQGLQFLFEYFSETQRNKGNFPGRFSGRQFSNSRSEMNVSTLELGDSALYLCASSLSTLADNTGELFFGEGSRLTVL.

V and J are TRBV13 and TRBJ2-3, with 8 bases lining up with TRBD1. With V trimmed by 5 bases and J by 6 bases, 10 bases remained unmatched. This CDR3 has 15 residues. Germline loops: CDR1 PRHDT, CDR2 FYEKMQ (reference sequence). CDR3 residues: CASSDGTGGTDTQYF. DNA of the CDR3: TGTGCCAGCAGCGACGGGACAGGCGGTACGGATACGCAGTATTTT. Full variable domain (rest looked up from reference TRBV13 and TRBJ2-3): AAGVIQSPRHLIKEKRETATLKCYPIPRHDTVYWYQQGPGQDPQFLISFYEKMQSDKGSIPDRFSAQQFSDYHSELNMSSLELGDSALYFCASSDGTGGTDTQYFGPGTRLTVL.

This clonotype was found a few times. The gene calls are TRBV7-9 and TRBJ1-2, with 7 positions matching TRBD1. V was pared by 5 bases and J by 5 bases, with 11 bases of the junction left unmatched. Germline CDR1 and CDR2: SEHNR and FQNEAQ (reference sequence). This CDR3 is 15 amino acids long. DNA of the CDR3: TGTGCCAGCAGCCCCCCCGGGGACAGAGTATATGGCTACACCTTC. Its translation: CASSPPGDRVYGYTF.

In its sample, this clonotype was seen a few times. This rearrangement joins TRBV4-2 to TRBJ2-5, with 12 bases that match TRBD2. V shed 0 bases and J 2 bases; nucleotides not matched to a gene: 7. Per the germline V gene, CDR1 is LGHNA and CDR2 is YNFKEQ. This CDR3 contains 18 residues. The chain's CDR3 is CASSQDRASGGEQETQYF. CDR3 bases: TGTGCCAGCAGCCAAGATCGTGCTAGCGGGGGGGAGCAAGAGACCCAGTACTTC.

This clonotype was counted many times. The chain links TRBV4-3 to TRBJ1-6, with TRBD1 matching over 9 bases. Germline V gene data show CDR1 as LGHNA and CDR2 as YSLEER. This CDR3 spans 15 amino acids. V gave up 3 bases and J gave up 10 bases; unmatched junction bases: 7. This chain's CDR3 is CASSQWDRENSPLHF. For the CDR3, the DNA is TGCGCCAGCAGCCAGTGGGACAGGGAGAACTCACCCCTCCACTTT.

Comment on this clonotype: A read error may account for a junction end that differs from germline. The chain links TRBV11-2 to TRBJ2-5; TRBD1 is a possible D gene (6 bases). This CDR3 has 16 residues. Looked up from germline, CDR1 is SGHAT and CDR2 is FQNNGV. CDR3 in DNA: TGTGCCAGCAGCTTAGGAACGACAGGCGTGCAAGAGACCCAGAACTTC. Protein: CASSLGTTGVQETQNF.

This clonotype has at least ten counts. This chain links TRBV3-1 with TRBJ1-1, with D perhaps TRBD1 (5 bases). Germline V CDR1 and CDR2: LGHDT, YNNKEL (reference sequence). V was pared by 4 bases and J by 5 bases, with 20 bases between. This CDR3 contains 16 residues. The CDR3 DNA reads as TGTGCCAGCAGCCCCCCTCTTGGGCAGGGTCGGACTGAAGCTTTCTTT. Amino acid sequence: CASSPPLGQGRTEAFF.

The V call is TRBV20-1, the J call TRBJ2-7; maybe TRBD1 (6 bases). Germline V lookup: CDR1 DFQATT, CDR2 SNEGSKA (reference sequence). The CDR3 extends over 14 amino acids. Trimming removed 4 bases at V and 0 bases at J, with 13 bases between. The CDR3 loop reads CSANQQGSSYEQYF. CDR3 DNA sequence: TGCAGTGCTAATCAACAGGGTAGCTCCTACGAGCAGTACTTC.

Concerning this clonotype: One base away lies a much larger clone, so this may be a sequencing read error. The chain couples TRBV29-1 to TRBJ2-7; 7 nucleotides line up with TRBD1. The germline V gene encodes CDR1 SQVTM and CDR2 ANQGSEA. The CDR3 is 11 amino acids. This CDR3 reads CSVQGTYAQYF. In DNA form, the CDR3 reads TGCAGCGTACAGGGGACCTACGCGCAGTACTTC.

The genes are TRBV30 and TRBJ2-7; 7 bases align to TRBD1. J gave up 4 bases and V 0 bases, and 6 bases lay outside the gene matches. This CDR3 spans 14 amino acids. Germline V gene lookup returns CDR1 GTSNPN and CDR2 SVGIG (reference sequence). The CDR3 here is CAWSVNRGSYEQYF. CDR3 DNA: TGTGCCTGGAGTGTAAACAGGGGCTCTTACGAGCAGTACTTC.

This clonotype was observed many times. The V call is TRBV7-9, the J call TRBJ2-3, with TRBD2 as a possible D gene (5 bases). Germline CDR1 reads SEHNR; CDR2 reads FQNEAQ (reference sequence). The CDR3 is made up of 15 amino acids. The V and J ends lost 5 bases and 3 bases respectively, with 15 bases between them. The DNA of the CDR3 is TGTGCCAGCAGCCCAAGATTTGAGGGAACAGATACGCAGTATTTT. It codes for CASSPRFEGTDTQYF.

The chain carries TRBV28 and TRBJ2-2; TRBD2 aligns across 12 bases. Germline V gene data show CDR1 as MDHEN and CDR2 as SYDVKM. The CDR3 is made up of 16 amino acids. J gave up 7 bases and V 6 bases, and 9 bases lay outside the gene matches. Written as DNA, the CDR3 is TGTGCCAGCAGGAGTCGACTAGCGGGAGAGTTCGGGGAGCTGTTTTTT. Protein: CASRSRLAGEFGELFF.

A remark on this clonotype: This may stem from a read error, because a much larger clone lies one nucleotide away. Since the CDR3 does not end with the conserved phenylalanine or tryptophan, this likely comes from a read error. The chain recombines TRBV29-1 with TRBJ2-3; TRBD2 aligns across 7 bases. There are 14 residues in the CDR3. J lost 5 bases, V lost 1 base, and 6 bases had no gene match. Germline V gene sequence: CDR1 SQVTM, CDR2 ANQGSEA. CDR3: CSVEGGRMGDTQYL. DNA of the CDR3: TGCAGCGTTGAAGGCGGGAGAATGGGAGATACGCAGTATCTT.

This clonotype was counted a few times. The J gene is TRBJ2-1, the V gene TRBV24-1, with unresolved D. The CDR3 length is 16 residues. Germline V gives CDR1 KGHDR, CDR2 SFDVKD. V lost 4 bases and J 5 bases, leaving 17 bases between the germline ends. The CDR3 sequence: CATSEATPGPNNEQFF. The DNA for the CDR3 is TGTGCCACCAGTGAAGCTACCCCAGGACCAAACAATGAGCAGTTCTTC.

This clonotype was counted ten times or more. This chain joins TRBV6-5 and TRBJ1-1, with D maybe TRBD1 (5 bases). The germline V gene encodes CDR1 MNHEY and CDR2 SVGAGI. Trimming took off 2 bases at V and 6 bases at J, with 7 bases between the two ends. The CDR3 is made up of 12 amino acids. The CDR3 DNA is TGTGCCAGCAGTTACGGGACCGCTGAAGCTTTCTTT. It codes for CASSYGTAEAFF.

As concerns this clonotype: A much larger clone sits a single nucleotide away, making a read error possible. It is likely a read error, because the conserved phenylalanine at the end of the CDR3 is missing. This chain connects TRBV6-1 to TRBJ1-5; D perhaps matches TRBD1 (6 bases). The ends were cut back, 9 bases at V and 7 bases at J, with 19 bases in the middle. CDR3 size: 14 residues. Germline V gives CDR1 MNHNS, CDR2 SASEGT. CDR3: CASWGQGFGQPQHV. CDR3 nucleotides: TGTGCCAGTTGGGGCCAGGGGTTCGGGCAGCCCCAGCATGTT.

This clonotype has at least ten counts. CDR3 DNA sequence: TGTGCCACCAGTGATTCGCCGGGCAGCACCGGGGAGCTGTTTTTT. It yields the protein CATSDSPGSTGELFF. J is TRBJ2-2 and V is TRBV24-1; no firm D call. V was trimmed by 2 bases and J by 4 bases, leaving 10 bases between them. There are 15 residues in the CDR3. CDR1 and CDR2 from the germline V gene are KGHDR and SFDVKD.

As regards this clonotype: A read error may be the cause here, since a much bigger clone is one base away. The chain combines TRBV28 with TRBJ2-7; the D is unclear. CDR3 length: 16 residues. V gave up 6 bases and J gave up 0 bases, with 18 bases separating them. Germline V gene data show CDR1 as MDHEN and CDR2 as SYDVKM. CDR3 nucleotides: TGTGCCAGCAGCTTTGTGCCCGAACAGCTCTCCTACGAGCAGTACTTC. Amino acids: CASSFVPEQLSYEQYF.